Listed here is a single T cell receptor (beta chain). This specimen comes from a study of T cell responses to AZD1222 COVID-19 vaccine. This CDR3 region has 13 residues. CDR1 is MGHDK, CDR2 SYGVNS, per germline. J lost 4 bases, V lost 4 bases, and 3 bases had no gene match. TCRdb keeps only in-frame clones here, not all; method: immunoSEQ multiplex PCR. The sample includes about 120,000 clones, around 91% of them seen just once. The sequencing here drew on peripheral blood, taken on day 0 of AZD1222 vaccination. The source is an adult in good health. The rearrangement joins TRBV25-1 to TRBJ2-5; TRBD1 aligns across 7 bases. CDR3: CASSVPGGETQYF. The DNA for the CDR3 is TGTGCCAGCAGTGTCCCAGGGGGAGAGACCCAGTACTTC.